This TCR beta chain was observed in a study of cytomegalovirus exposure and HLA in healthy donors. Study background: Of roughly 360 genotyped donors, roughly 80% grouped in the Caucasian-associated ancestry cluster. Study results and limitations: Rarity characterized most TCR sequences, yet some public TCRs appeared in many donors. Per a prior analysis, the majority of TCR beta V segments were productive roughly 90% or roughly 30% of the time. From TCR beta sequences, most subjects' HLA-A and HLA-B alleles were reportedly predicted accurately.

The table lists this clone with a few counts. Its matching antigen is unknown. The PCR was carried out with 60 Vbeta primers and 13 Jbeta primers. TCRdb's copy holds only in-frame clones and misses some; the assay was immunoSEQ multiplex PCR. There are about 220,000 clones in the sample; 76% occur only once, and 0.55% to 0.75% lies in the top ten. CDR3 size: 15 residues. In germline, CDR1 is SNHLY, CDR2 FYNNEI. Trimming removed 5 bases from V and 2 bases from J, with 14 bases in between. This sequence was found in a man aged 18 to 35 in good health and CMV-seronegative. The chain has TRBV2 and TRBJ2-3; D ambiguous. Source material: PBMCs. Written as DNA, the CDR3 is TGTGCCAGCAGTAGAGGATTGTCCTACACAGATACGCAGTATTTT. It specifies CASSRGLSYTDTQYF. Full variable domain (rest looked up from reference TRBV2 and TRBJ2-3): EPEVTQTPSHQVTQMGQEVILRCVPISNHLYFYWYRQILGQKVEFLVSFYNNEISEKSEIFDDQFSVERPDGSNFTLKIRSTKLEDSAMYFCASSRGLSYTDTQYFGPGTRLTVL.